This TCR beta chain was sequenced for a study of T cells in Graves' hyperthyroidism and ophthalmopathy. Ten or more counts support this clonotype. With 4 bases removed from V and 0 bases from J, the gap between germline ends came to 13 bases. The CDR3 sequence is 15 residues long. Germline V gives CDR1 SEHNR, CDR2 FQNEAQ (reference sequence). RNA transcripts provided the source from which TCR beta CDR3 regions were amplified. An initial round of RT-PCR targeting the TCR CDR3 relied on the HTBI primer set. TCRdb passed the multiplex PCR reads through MiXCR, listing each CDR3 protein once. The data hold about 400,000 distinct CDR3 sequences, with roughly 14% observed a single time.

The source is a man aged 18 to 30 with Graves' ophthalmopathy. The genes are TRBV7-9 and TRBJ2-7; D remains unclear. The sample comprised blood. The CDR3 loop reads CASSSTNKSSYEQYF. The CDR3 DNA reads TGTGCCAGCAGCTCAACTAATAAGAGCTCCTACGAGCAGTACTTC.